One and the same sample provided the 10 T cell receptor beta chains below, sequenced in a study of shared clonotypes between healthy human individuals. TCRdb's copy holds only in-frame clones and misses some; the assay was immunoSEQ multiplex PCR. The sample has hundreds of thousands of clones, about 74% seen once; the top ten hold 1.5% to 2%. Input material: memory CD4+ T cells sorted from blood. Stated subset: CD45RA-negative fraction. The source is a woman aged 25 to 45 in good health.

Written as DNA, the CDR3 is TGTGCCAGCAGTTTAGGACGGGAGAACACTGAAGCTTTCTTT. As protein: CASSLGRENTEAFF. The genes are TRBV28 and TRBJ1-1, with unresolved D. Germline loops: CDR1 MDHEN, CDR2 SYDVKM. Trimming stripped 2 bases from V and 1 base from J, with 8 bases between. The CDR3 is 14 residues long.

This chain joins TRBV5-1 and TRBJ2-6, with 7 bases identical to TRBD2. J gave up 1 base and V 7 bases, and 5 bases lay outside the gene matches. Germline CDR1 and CDR2: SGHRS and YFSETQ. The CDR3 extends over 15 amino acids. In DNA, the CDR3 is TGCGCCAGCTCGACGGGAGGATCTGGGGCCAACGTCCTGACTTTC. Protein sequence: CASSTGGSGANVLTF.

V is TRBV5-4 and J is TRBJ1-2; TRBD1 matches 8 bases. Germline V gene sequence: CDR1 SGHNT, CDR2 YYREEE (reference sequence). V gave up 4 bases and J gave up 5 bases; unmatched junction bases: 7. The CDR3 length is 14 residues. DNA of the CDR3: TGTGCCAGCAGCCGGACAGGGAGAGGGTATGGCTACACCTTC. As protein: CASSRTGRGYGYTF. Looking up the rest from reference TRBV5-4 and TRBJ1-2 gives the full variable domain: ETGVTQSPTHLIKTRGQQVTLRCSSQSGHNTVSWYQQALGQGPQFIFQYYREEENGRGNFPPRFSGLQFPNYSSELNVNALELDDSALYLCASSRTGRGYGYTFGSGTRLTVV.

The rearrangement uses TRBV10-3 and TRBJ2-7, with 8 bases fitting TRBD2. Germline V gene lookup returns CDR1 ENHRY and CDR2 SYGVKD. The trim removed 6 bases at V and 5 bases at J, leaving 6 bases unmatched. The CDR3 is 13 amino acids. The chain's CDR3 is CAISGSGNNEQYF. The DNA for the CDR3 is TGTGCCATCAGCGGTAGCGGGAACAACGAGCAGTACTTC.

This clone has just a few counts. The rearrangement links TRBV5-4 to TRBJ2-5; no reliable D call. Germline-derived CDR1 and CDR2 are SGHNT and YYREEE (reference sequence). V was trimmed by 1 base and J by 1 base, leaving 14 bases between them. CDR3 length: 16 residues. CDR3 in amino acids: CASSLSLDLGQETQYF. The CDR3 coding sequence is TGTGCCAGCAGCTTGTCTCTCGATTTAGGCCAAGAGACCCAGTACTTC.

This clone has more than one count but fewer than ten. Being one base from a much bigger clone, this may be a read error. The sample holds other DNA sequences that translate to the same CDR3. The CDR3 spells CASSLASGSYNEQFF. DNA of the CDR3: TGCGCCAGCAGCTTGGCCAGCGGGAGTTACAATGAGCAGTTCTTC. The gene calls are TRBV5-1 and TRBJ2-1; 8 nucleotides agree with TRBD2. There are 15 residues in the CDR3. With V trimmed by 0 bases and J by 4 bases, 3 bases remained unmatched. Germline V gene lookup returns CDR1 SGHRS and CDR2 YFSETQ. Full variable domain (missing parts from reference TRBV5-1 and TRBJ2-1): KAGVTQTPRYLIKTRGQQVTLSCSPISGHRSVSWYQQTPGQGLQFLFEYFSETQRNKGNFPGRFSGRQFSNSRSEMNVSTLELGDSALYLCASSLASGSYNEQFFGPGTRLTVL.

The sample holds one count of this clone. V gene TRBV19 combines with J gene TRBJ1-5; perhaps TRBD1 as D (5 bases). The CDR3 totals 13 residues. Trimming removed 10 bases at V and 2 bases at J, with 12 bases between. Germline V CDR1 and CDR2: LNHDA, SQIVND (reference sequence). The CDR3 loop reads CATSIQGNQPQHF. In DNA form, the CDR3 reads TGTGCCACAAGCATACAGGGCAATCAGCCCCAGCATTTT.

As for this clone: This sample also contains other DNA sequences that code for the same CDR3. This chain uses TRBV11-2 with TRBJ1-2; D perhaps matches TRBD1 (6 bases). The CDR3 spans 14 residues. The germline V gene encodes CDR1 SGHAT and CDR2 FQNNGV. Trimming pared 6 bases from V and 2 bases from J, leaving 13 bases between. The CDR3 loop is CASSFRTANYGYTF. In DNA form, the CDR3 reads TGTGCCAGCAGTTTCCGGACAGCAAACTATGGCTACACCTTC.

The chain links TRBV6-6 to TRBJ1-1, with 8 nucleotides matching TRBD1. The CDR3 spans 14 residues. The germline CDR1 and CDR2 sequences are MNHNY and SVGAGI (reference sequence). Germline trimming cut 2 bases from V and 3 bases from J; bases unmatched to any gene: 2. The CDR3 DNA follows: TGTGCCAGCAGTTACACACAGGGGGACACTGAAGCTTTCTTT. The encoded protein is CASSYTQGDTEAFF.

V and J are TRBV27 and TRBJ2-1; the match to TRBD2 covers 11 bases. Trimming cost V 3 bases and J 6 bases; bases outside gene matches: 7. The V gene's germline CDR1 is MNHEY and CDR2 SMNVEV (reference sequence). This CDR3 region has 16 residues. For the CDR3, the DNA is TGTGCCAGCAGTTTTCGACTAGCGGGAAACTCCAATGAGCAGTTCTTC. It yields the protein CASSFRLAGNSNEQFF.